This is a list of T cell receptor beta chains from one sample in a study of blood T cell repertoires in COVID-19. Assay: immunoSEQ multiplex PCR; the TCRdb copy retains only in-frame clones and omits some. There are a few hundred thousand clones in the sample; less than 90% occur only once, and roughly 5.1% lies in the top ten. Sequencing used PBMCs or T cells enriched from blood (not recorded which). The receptor set was obtained from a woman in her 50s who had recovered from COVID-19. Each CDR3 is given with its conserved first and last residue. The D gene is left open where the match is weak. A row's size may be missing; if present it is once, few, many or a size class.

NA	TRBV2	TRBD1	TRBJ1-1	TGTGCCAGCCGCCGGGACAGGGTGGAAAAAACTGAAGCTTTCTTT	CASRRDRVEKTEAFF
NA	TRBV10-3	NA	TRBJ1-1	TGTGCCATCAGTGAGTCCGTGAACACTGAAGCTTTCTTT	CAISESVNTEAFF
once	TRBV9	TRBD1	TRBJ1-2	TGTGCCAGCAGCGTTTCCGGGACAGGGGTGAATGGCTACACCTTC	CASSVSGTGVNGYTF
NA	TRBV11-2	TRBD1	TRBJ2-7	TGTGCCAGCAGCTTGAACAGGGGACCCTTTTACGAGCAGTACTTC	CASSLNRGPFYEQYF
NA	TRBV29-1	TRBD1	TRBJ1-1	TGCAGCGTCGAGAGTTTCGGGACAGGGATCACTGAAGCTTTCTTT	CSVESFGTGITEAFF
NA	TRBV7-2	NA	TRBJ1-5	TGTGCCAGCAGCCCGCAGACAGGTTATAGCAATCAGCCCCAGCATTTT	CASSPQTGYSNQPQHF
once	TRBV28	NA	TRBJ1-3	TGTGCCAGCAGTTTAGTGCCCGGTTTAACAGACTACTCTGGAAACACCATATATTTT	CASSLVPGLTDYSGNTIYF
NA	TRBV4-1	NA	TRBJ2-1	TGCGCCAGCAGCCAAGGTCGACTAGGGCGGGGCAATGAGCAGTTCTTC	CASSQGRLGRGNEQFF
NA	TRBV13	TRBD2	TRBJ2-1	TGTGCCAGCAGCTTCCGGACTAGCGGGAGGGTTTACTACAATGAGCAGTTCTTC	CASSFRTSGRVYYNEQFF
once	TRBV20-1	NA	TRBJ2-5	TGCAGTGCTTCCTCACCGGGGACCCAGTACTTC	CSASSPGTQYF
NA	TRBV13	NA	TRBJ1-5	TGTGCCAGCAGCTTAGGCAGCGGGGCCAATCAGCCCCAGCATTTT	CASSLGSGANQPQHF
once	TRBV19	NA	TRBJ2-1	TGTGCCAGTACTTCGCCTAGCGCCTACAATGAGCAGTTCTTC	CASTSPSAYNEQFF
many	TRBV18	TRBD1	TRBJ1-2	TGTGCCAGCTCAAGAGGACAGGACGGGGGCTACACCTTC	CASSRGQDGGYTF
NA	TRBV7-9	NA	TRBJ1-4	TGTGCCAGCAGCCGTCTGGCCAGCCCGGGGAGTGAAAAACTGTTTTTT	CASSRLASPGSEKLFF
NA	TRBV30	NA	TRBJ1-1	TGTGCCTGGAGTTTAATGAACACTGAAGCTTTCTTT	CAWSLMNTEAFF
NA	TRBV19	NA	TRBJ1-5	TGTGCCAGTAGTAGGGAGGGATCGGTGCCCCAGCATTTT	CASSREGSVPQHF
NA	TRBV6-5	TRBD1	TRBJ1-4	TGTGCCAGCAGTTACTCCCGCCAGGGGGCTAATGAAAAACTGTTTTTT	CASSYSRQGANEKLFF
NA	TRBV2	TRBD1	TRBJ1-1	TGTGCCAGCAGTGAGGGGACAGGGTACACTGAAGCTTTCTTT	CASSEGTGYTEAFF
NA	TRBV7-6	TRBD1	TRBJ1-4	TGTGCCAGCAGCGACCGGGACAGGGATGAAAAACTGTTTTTT	CASSDRDRDEKLFF
NA	TRBV7-6	NA	TRBJ1-1	TGTGCCAGCAGCTTAGTAAGGACAGCCACTGAAGCTTTCTTT	CASSLVRTATEAFF
NA	TRBV6-5	NA	TRBJ1-6	TGTGCCAGCAGTTACCTTACACCTTATAATTCACCCCTCCACTTT	CASSYLTPYNSPLHF
NA	TRBV6-2/TRBV6-3	TRBD1	TRBJ1-2	TGTGCCAGCAGTTCGGTATATTGGACAGGGTCTAATGGCTACACCTTC	CASSSVYWTGSNGYTF
NA	TRBV5-1	TRBD1	TRBJ2-3	TGCGCCAGCAGCACCTGGTCCCGGGACAGGGCGGTGGGCACAGATACGCAGTATTTT	CASSTWSRDRAVGTDTQYF
NA	TRBV5-1	TRBD2	TRBJ2-1	TGCGCCAGCAGCCCGCGGACTACTAGCGGATCTTACAATGAGCAGTTCTTC	CASSPRTTSGSYNEQFF
NA	TRBV7-9	TRBD1	TRBJ2-1	TGTGCCAGCAGCTCCGGGACAGGGGGGTCGGTTTTTAATGAGCAGTTCTTC	CASSSGTGGSVFNEQFF
NA	TRBV6-5	NA	TRBJ1-2	TGTGCCAGCAGGGACAGAGCGACTAACTATGGCTACACCTTC	CASRDRATNYGYTF
NA	TRBV5-1	NA	TRBJ1-2	TGCGCCAGCAGCTCCTTATTAGACGGGAGGGATGGCTACACCTTC	CASSSLLDGRDGYTF
NA	TRBV19	NA	TRBJ2-1	TGTGCCAGTAGTATAGCAGGCTCTACCCTACCCAATGAGCAGTTCTTC	CASSIAGSTLPNEQFF
NA	TRBV30	NA	TRBJ2-2	TGTGCCTGGAGTGTACTTGCGAACACCGGGGAGCTGTTTTTT	CAWSVLANTGELFF
NA	TRBV6-2/TRBV6-3	TRBD1	TRBJ1-2	TGTGCCAGCAGCTCGACGCGACAGGGGTTTGGCTACACCTTC	CASSSTRQGFGYTF
NA	TRBV19	TRBD1	TRBJ1-2	TGTGCCAGTAGTATTGGACAGGGAAGGCCTCAAAGCTACACCTTC	CASSIGQGRPQSYTF
NA	TRBV6-1	NA	TRBJ1-3	TGTGCCAGCAGTGAACGGGTAGGGGGTGGAAACACCATATATTTT	CASSERVGGGNTIYF
few	TRBV6-1	NA	TRBJ1-5	TGTGCCAGCAGTGAACGCGAGGGCAGCAATCAGCCCCAGCATTTT	CASSEREGSNQPQHF
NA	TRBV6-5	TRBD1	TRBJ2-1	TGTGCCAGCCTGGGACAGGTATACAATGAGCAGTTCTTC	CASLGQVYNEQFF
NA	TRBV7-8	TRBD1	TRBJ2-1	TGTGCCAGCAGCAAATCCGGGACAGGCCCTAGCGAGCAGTTCTTC	CASSKSGTGPSEQFF
NA	TRBV5-6	TRBD1	TRBJ2-2	TGTGCCAGCAGTCTTGGACAGGGGATTTGGAACACCGGGGAGCTGTTTTTT	CASSLGQGIWNTGELFF
NA	TRBV19	NA	TRBJ1-5	TGTGCCAGTAACGACAGTCCCTCAATGGCCCAGCATTTT	CASNDSPSMAQHF
NA	TRBV7-3	NA	TRBJ1-1	TGTGCCAGCAGCTTATGGGTCAGGGGAAGCACTGAAGCTTTCTTT	CASSLWVRGSTEAFF
NA	TRBV3-1/TRBV3-2	NA	TRBJ1-3	TGTGCCAGCAGCCTCCCTTCGACAGCCACTGGAAACACCATATATTTT	CASSLPSTATGNTIYF
once	TRBV9	NA	TRBJ1-4	TGTGCCAGCAGCGTAGGAGGCTCCGTCGAAAAACTGTTTTTT	CASSVGGSVEKLFF
NA	TRBV2	TRBD1	TRBJ2-7	TGTGCCAGCAGCCAGACAGGGCTCTACGAGCAGTACTTC	CASSQTGLYEQYF
NA	TRBV9	NA	TRBJ2-2	TGTGCCAGCAGCCCGACTGCGCCGAACACCGGGGAGCTGTTTTTT	CASSPTAPNTGELFF
NA	TRBV5-6	TRBD1	TRBJ2-5	TGTGCCAGCAGCAACACCGGGACAGGGGAGGAGACCCAGTACTTC	CASSNTGTGEETQYF
NA	TRBV27	NA	TRBJ1-6	TGTGCCAGCAGCCAGGCGAATTCACCCCTCCACTTT	CASSQANSPLHF
few	TRBV14	TRBD1	TRBJ1-1	TGTGCCAGCAGCGACAGGGTTGGGACTGAAGCTTTCTTT	CASSDRVGTEAFF